This T cell receptor beta chain was observed in a study of cytomegalovirus exposure and HLA in healthy donors. V lost 0 bases, J lost 1 base, and 4 bases stayed unmatched. CDR1 and CDR2 (germline): SGHRS, YFSETQ. CDR3 length equals 15 residues. The primer mix had 60 Vbeta and 13 Jbeta primers. Sequencing used immunoSEQ multiplex PCR; TCRdb keeps in-frame clones, though not all of them. The table includes more than 150,000 clones, approximately 88% detected once. This clonotype originated in a woman aged 18-29 years in good health and CMV-seronegative. The J gene is TRBJ2-7, the V gene TRBV5-1; TRBD2 agrees at 7 bases. The sample was PBMCs. The CDR3, as DNA: TGCGCCAGCAGCTTGGATGGGACTACTTCCTACGAGCAGTACTTC. Protein product: CASSLDGTTSYEQYF.